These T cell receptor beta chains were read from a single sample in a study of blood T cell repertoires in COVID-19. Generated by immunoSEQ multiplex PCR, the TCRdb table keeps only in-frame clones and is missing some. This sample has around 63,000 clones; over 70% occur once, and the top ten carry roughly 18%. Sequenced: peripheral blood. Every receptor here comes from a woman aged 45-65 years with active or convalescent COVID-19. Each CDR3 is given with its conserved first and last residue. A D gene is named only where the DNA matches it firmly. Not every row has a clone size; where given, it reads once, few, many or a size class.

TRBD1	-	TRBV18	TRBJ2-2	CASSPPGQGGTGELFF	TGTGCCAGCTCACCACCAGGACAGGGCGGCACCGGGGAGCTGTTTTTT
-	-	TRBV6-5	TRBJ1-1	CASTTSAALEKAFF	TGTGCCAGCACAACCTCCGCGGCCCTTGAAAAAGCTTTCTTT
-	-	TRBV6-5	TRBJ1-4	CASSKDGGDNEKLFF	TGTGCCAGCAGTAAGGACGGCGGGGATAATGAAAAACTGTTTTTT
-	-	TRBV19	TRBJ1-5	CASSPQNQPQHF	TGTGCCAGTAGTCCCCAAAATCAGCCCCAGCATTTT
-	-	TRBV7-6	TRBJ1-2	CASSPFGGGYTF	TGTGCCAGCAGCCCCTTCGGGGGAGGCTACACCTTC
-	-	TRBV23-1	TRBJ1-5	CASSQLRDNQPQHF	TGCGCCAGCAGTCAATTGAGGGACAATCAGCCCCAGCATTTT
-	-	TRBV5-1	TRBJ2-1	CASSTGLHSYNEQFF	TGCGCCAGCAGCACCGGACTCCACTCCTACAATGAGCAGTTCTTC
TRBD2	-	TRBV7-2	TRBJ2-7	CASTSNFLAGSYEQYF	TGTGCCAGCACCTCCAATTTCCTAGCGGGCTCCTACGAGCAGTACTTC
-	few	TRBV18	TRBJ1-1	CASSFNRAEAFF	TGTGCCAGCTCCTTTAACAGGGCTGAAGCTTTCTTT
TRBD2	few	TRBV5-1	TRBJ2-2	CASSAQFRGLNTGELFF	TGCGCCAGCAGCGCCCAGTTTCGGGGACTAAACACCGGGGAGCTGTTTTTT
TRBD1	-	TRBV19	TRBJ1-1	CASSIDGQGDTEAFF	TGTGCCAGTAGTATAGACGGACAGGGGGACACTGAAGCTTTCTTT
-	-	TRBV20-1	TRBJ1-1	CSATASRAFF	TGCAGTGCTACCGCCTCGCGAGCTTTCTTT
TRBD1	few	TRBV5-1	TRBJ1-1	CASSLGDRVTEAFF	TGCGCCAGCAGCTTGGGGGACAGGGTCACTGAAGCTTTCTTT
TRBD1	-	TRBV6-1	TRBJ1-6	CASSDHLTGDLSPLHF	TGTGCCAGCAGTGACCACCTGACAGGGGATCTTTCACCCCTCCACTTT
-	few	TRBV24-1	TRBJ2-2	CATSDPTRGNTGELFF	TGTGCCACCAGTGACCCGACTAGGGGAAACACCGGGGAGCTGTTTTTT
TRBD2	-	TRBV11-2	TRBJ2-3	CASSRTSGKDTQYF	TGTGCCAGCAGCCGGACTAGCGGGAAAGATACGCAGTATTTT
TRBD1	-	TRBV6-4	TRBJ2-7	CASIAGTVPSEQYF	TGTGCCAGCATCGCCGGGACAGTCCCCTCCGAGCAGTACTTC
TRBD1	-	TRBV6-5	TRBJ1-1	CASSYSASGGTEAFF	TGTGCCAGCAGTTACTCGGCATCAGGGGGCACAGAAGCTTTCTTT
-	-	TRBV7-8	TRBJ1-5	CASSQGPDQPQHF	TGTGCCAGCAGCCAGGGGCCGGATCAGCCCCAGCATTTT
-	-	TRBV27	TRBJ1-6	CASRRGDSPLHF	TGTGCCAGCCGACGGGGGGATTCACCCCTCCACTTT
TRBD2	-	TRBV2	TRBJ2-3	CASWEWREQDTQYF	TGTGCCAGCTGGGAATGGCGGGAGCAAGATACGCAGTATTTT
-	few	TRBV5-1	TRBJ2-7	CASSLSSVRGAQYEQYF	TGCGCCAGCAGCTTGTCAAGCGTAAGGGGCGCACAATACGAGCAGTACTTC
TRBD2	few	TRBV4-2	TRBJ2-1	CASSQRGLAGKNEQFF	TGTGCCAGCAGCCAAAGGGGACTAGCGGGGAAAAATGAGCAGTTCTTC
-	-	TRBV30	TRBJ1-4	CAWSAPGGGDEKLFF	TGTGCCTGGAGTGCCCCCGGGGGAGGGGATGAAAAACTGTTTTTT
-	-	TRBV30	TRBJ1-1	CAWSSRRESEAFF	TGTGCCTGGAGCTCACGACGGGAATCTGAAGCTTTCTTT
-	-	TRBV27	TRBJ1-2	CASRIRGNPAPNGYTF	TGTGCCAGCAGAATCCGGGGGAATCCTGCCCCCAATGGCTACACCTTC
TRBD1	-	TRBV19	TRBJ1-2	CASSARTGQATSNYGYTF	TGTGCCAGTAGTGCAAGGACGGGACAGGCAACATCTAACTATGGCTACACCTTC
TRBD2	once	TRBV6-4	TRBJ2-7	CASGLPTSGKPRSYEQYF	TGTGCCAGCGGGCTACCGACTAGCGGGAAACCTCGCTCCTACGAGCAGTACTTC
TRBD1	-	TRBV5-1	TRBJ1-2	CASSLAGRGRDGYTF	TGCGCCAGCAGCTTGGCCGGCAGGGGGCGAGATGGCTACACCTTC
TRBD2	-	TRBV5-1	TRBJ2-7	CASSPGLAGGNSYEQYF	TGCGCCAGCAGCCCGGGACTAGCGGGAGGGAACTCCTACGAGCAGTACTTC
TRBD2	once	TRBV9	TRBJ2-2	CASSILAGGGTGELFF	TGTGCCAGCAGCATACTAGCGGGAGGTGGCACCGGGGAGCTGTTTTTT
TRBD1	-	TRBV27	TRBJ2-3	CASSRNRATGAASTDTQYF	TGTGCCAGCAGTCGCAACCGAGCGACAGGGGCCGCTAGCACAGATACGCAGTATTTT
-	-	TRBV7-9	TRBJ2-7	CASAVGSGHYEQYF	TGTGCCAGCGCCGTGGGTAGCGGACACTACGAGCAGTACTTC
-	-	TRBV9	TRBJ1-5	CATPRGQKNQPQHF	TGTGCCACCCCGCGGGGGCAGAAGAATCAGCCCCAGCATTTT
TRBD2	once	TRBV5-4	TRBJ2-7	CASSLVGRAVEQYF	TGTGCCAGCAGCTTGGTCGGGAGGGCCGTCGAGCAGTACTTC
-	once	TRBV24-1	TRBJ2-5	CATSDQGLDWETQYF	TGTGCCACCAGTGACCAGGGGCTAGATTGGGAGACCCAGTACTTC
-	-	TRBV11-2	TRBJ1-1	CASSLGEVGNTEAFF	TGTGCCAGCAGCTTGGGGGAGGTTGGGAACACTGAAGCTTTCTTT
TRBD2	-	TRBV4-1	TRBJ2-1	CASSQDKAGGENEQFF	TGCGCCAGCAGCCAAGATAAGGCGGGAGGGGAGAATGAGCAGTTCTTC
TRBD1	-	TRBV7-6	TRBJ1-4	CASSLAAQGWTNEKLFF	TGTGCCAGCAGCTTAGCGGCACAGGGGTGGACTAATGAAAAACTGTTTTTT
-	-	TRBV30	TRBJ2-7	CAWSPSREQYF	TGTGCCTGGAGCCCATCCCGGGAGCAGTACTTC
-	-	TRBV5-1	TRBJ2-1	CASRRTAGGEQFF	TGCGCCAGCAGAAGAACCGCCGGGGGTGAGCAGTTCTTC
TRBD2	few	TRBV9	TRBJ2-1	CASSPGLGSGGYNEQFF	TGTGCCAGCAGCCCAGGGTTAGGTAGCGGGGGGTACAATGAGCAGTTCTTC
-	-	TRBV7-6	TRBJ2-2	CASSLGLQRNTGELFF	TGTGCCAGCAGCTTAGGACTGCAGAGGAACACCGGGGAGCTGTTTTTT
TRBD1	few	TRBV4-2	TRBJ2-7	CASSQERDSYEQYF	TGTGCCAGCAGCCAAGAAAGGGACAGCTACGAGCAGTACTTC
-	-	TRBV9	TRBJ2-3	CASSPWQFTDTQYF	TGTGCCAGCAGCCCATGGCAGTTCACAGATACGCAGTATTTT
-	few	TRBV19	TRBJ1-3	CASSIMGAGNTIYF	TGTGCCAGTAGTATAATGGGAGCTGGAAACACCATATATTTT
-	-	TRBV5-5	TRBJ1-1	CASSPRSDRRNTEVFF	TGTGCCAGCAGCCCCAGGTCTGACAGGAGGAACACTGAAGTTTTCTTT
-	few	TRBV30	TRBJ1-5	CAWAGSSRQPQHF	TGTGCCTGGGCTGGATCTAGCAGGCAGCCCCAGCATTTT
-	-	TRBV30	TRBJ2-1	CAWSLVKLGSEQFF	TGTGCCTGGAGTTTAGTAAAACTAGGCTCTGAGCAGTTCTTC
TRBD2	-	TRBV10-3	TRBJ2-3	CAISEPNSGRPTDTQYF	TGTGCCATCAGTGAGCCGAATAGCGGGAGACCCACAGATACGCAGTATTTT
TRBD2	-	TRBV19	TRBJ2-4	CASSTDKREWDIQYF	TGTGCCAGTAGTACGGATAAGCGGGAGTGGGACATTCAGTACTTC
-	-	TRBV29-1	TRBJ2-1	CSVEDRTVEQFF	TGCAGCGTTGAAGATCGTACGGTTGAGCAGTTCTTC
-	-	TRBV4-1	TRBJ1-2	CASSARGGVLNYGYTF	TGCGCCAGCAGCGCTCGAGGGGGGGTTCTCAACTATGGCTACACCTTC
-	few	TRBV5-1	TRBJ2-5	CASSLAFETQYF	TGCGCCAGCAGCTTGGCCTTCGAGACCCAGTACTTC
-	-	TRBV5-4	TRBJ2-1	CASSTDPRDNEQFF	TGTGCCAGCAGCACGGACCCCAGGGACAATGAGCAGTTCTTC
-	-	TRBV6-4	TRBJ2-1	CASPGGRPYNEQFF	TGTGCCAGCCCCGGGGGTCGACCCTACAATGAGCAGTTCTTC
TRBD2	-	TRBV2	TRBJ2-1	CASSDLGRGRASGRAYNEQFF	TGTGCCAGCAGTGATCTCGGTCGGGGGCGAGCTAGCGGGAGGGCCTACAATGAGCAGTTCTTC